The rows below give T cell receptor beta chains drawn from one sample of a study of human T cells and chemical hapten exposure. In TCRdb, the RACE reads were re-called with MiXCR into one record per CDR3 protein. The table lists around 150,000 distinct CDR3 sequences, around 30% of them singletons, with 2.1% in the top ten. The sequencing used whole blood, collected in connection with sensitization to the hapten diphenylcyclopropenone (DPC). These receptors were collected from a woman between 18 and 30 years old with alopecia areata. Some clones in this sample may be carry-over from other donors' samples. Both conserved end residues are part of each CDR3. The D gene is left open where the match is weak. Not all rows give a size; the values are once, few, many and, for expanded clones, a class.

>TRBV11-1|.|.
CASSPQRLKGPEQFF
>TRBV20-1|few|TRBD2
CSARDLGLAGKNEQFF
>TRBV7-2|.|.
CASSRSGGGSDTQYF
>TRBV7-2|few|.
CASSLGDRFRAGNTIYF
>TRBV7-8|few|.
CASSLAPSTPGELFF
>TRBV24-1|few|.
CATSDPGVGQPQHF
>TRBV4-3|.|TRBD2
CASSVLAGYNEQFF
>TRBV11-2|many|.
CASSFGYNEQFF
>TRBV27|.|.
CASSPNLGWGTDTQYF
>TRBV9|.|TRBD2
CASSVAAGDRTDTQYF
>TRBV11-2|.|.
CASSLEGGSGYGYTF
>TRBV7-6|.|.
CASSLGYAGATGTDTQYF
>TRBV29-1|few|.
CSVESARRGYTGELFF
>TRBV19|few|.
CASSMGVGYNQPQHF
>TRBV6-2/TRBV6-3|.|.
CASRGTGANVLTF
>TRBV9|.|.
CASSVGSRNQPQHF
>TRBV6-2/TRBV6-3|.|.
CASSYSNSIYTF
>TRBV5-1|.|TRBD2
CASSPRLAVDEQYF
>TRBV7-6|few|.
CASSPWTVNSYNEQFF
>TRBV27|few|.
CASSLSRGPNQPQHF
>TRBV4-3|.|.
CASSQDSAGPAYNEQFF
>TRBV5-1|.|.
CASRRQGYTDTQYF
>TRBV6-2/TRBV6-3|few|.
CASSMLSYNEQFF
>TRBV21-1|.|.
CASSSRKYGYTF
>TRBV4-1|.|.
CASSQREGTNTIYF
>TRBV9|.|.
CASSGSGFGGGGKETQYF
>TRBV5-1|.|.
CASSLVGHTGELFF
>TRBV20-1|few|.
CSANPGSSYEQYF
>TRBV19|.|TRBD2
CASSIQLAGGQETQYF
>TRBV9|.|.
CASSVEGSQSDTQYF
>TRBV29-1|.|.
CSVEGGTNEQFF
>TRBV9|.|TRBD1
CASSVTTGEREKLFF
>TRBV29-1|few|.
CSAGGVGTDTQYF
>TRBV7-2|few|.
CASSLFGEQYF
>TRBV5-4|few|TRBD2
CASSARSRAGVSYEQYF
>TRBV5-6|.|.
CASSQGQLLYEQYF
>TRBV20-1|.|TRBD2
CSARPSGRAHEQYF
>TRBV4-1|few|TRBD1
CASSQGGTGGSKNIQYF
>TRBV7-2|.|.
CASSLVRDGYTF
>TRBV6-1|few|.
CASKIGGNQPQHF
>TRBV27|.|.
CASSLGMRTEAFF
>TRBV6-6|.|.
CASSYRQLDYEQYF
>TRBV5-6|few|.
CASSLFGNTIYF
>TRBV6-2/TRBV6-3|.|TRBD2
CASSPNPSGLADEQFF
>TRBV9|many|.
CASSVGSGELFF
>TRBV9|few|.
CASSVEDGSYEQYF
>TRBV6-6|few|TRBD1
CASSYPGQGIAKNIQYF
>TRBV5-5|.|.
CASSLNGGVDTGELFF
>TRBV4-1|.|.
CASSQGVAVSNQPQHF
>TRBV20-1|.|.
CSARDLASNTEAFF